What follows describes a single TCR beta chain. Assay: immunoSEQ multiplex PCR; the TCRdb copy retains only in-frame clones and omits some. The table has tens of thousands of clones, approximately 90% seen once. The sample comes from a study of T cell changes during pregnancy in multiple sclerosis. CDR1 and CDR2 from the germline V gene are MDHEN and SYDVKM. Trimming removed 6 bases from V and 6 bases from J; junction bases left unmatched: 9. The CDR3 is 16 residues long. The J gene is TRBJ2-2, the V gene TRBV28, with TRBD2 matching over 11 bases. The origin of this receptor is a female donor with multiple sclerosis, enrolled in a pregnancy study. The material was peripheral blood, obtained before pregnancy. CDR3 in amino acids: CASRLRLLAGAGELFF. CDR3 DNA: TGTGCCAGCAGGCTCAGGCTACTAGCGGGAGCCGGGGAGCTGTTTTTT.